This TCR beta chain emerged from a study of human T cells and chemical hapten exposure. Study summary: A 2 cm by 2 cm inner upper arm patch received 2% DPC for sensitization.

The germline gives CDR1 DFQATT, CDR2 SNEGSKA (reference sequence). The CDR3 has 13 amino acids. Trimming pared 0 bases from V and 3 bases from J, leaving 8 bases between. As the library was built, unique molecular identifiers were attached to individual cDNA molecules. TCRdb called the RACE reads again in MiXCR, with one record for every CDR3 protein. The repertoire holds about 13,000 distinct CDR3 sequences, with 16% as singletons. In this sample, this clonotype turned up many times. The time point is: patch test 1, 2 weeks after DPC sensitization. Treatment given: therapeutic diphenylcyclopropenone sensitization with weekly scalp DPC.

The chain has TRBV20-1 and TRBJ1-2; D uncertain. The TCR was taken from a woman under 40 with alopecia areata. Some clones in this sample may be carry-over from other donors' samples. The starting material was whole blood, obtained in connection with sensitization to the hapten diphenylcyclopropenone (DPC). CDR3 sequence (DNA): TGCAGTGCTAGAGAGCTGGGCTACTATGGCTACACCTTC. Translated, it gives CSARELGYYGYTF.